Each of the 24 T cell receptor beta chains below was sequenced from the same sample in a study of blood T cell repertoires in COVID-19 (dated by TCRdb to the early 2020s). Libraries were constructed by the immunoSEQ multiplex PCR assay. The source is immuneACCESS, and TCRdb retained only in-frame sequences with V and J called. Part of the clones is not carried over; for the studies checked, unresolved V genes explain less than half of this, and the remainder is unexplained. This sample lists fewer than 250,000 clones; more than 75% were detected once. The ten largest make up 5.5% to 6.5% of the sample. The sequenced material came from peripheral blood. The source of these receptors is a woman over 75 with COVID-19, enrolled during active disease.

V gene TRBV7-2 combines with J gene TRBJ2-1; tentative D call: TRBD2 (6 bases). This CDR3 has 15 amino acids. V shed 5 bases and J shed 8 bases, with 19 bases lying between them. The germline CDR1 and CDR2 sequences are SGHTA and FQGNSA. The CDR3 here is CASSPTSTSPHEQFF. In DNA, the CDR3 is TGTGCCAGCAGCCCGACATCAACTAGCCCCCATGAGCAGTTCTTC. Complete variable domain (other parts from reference TRBV7-2 and TRBJ2-1): GAGVSQSPSNKVTEKGKDVELRCDPISGHTALYWYRQSLGQGLEFLIYFQGNSAPDKSGLPSDRFSAERTGGSVSTLTIQRTQQEDSAVYLCASSPTSTSPHEQFFGPGTRLTVL.

The chain recombines TRBV10-3 with TRBJ1-1; the D is unclear. The CDR3 extends over 11 amino acids. Trimming pared 10 bases from V and 1 base from J, leaving 7 bases between. Germline assignment: CDR1 ENHRY and CDR2 SYGVKD. The CDR3 sequence is CASRGNTEAFF. The CDR3 coding sequence is TGTGCCAGCCGGGGGAACACTGAAGCTTTCTTT.

This chain links TRBV18 with TRBJ2-3; the match to TRBD1 covers 8 bases. The CDR3 is 19 residues long. Trimming cost V 1 base and J 2 bases; bases outside gene matches: 14. Per the germline V gene, CDR1 is KGHSH and CDR2 is LQKENI. CDR3 sequence (DNA): TGTGCCAGCTCACCACGACCTTCTCCTGGACAGGGAGTCACAGATACGCAGTATTTT. This translates into CASSPRPSPGQGVTDTQYF.

Here the CDR3 reads CATRGTAATNEKLFF. The CDR3 DNA sequence: TGTGCCACCAGAGGGACTGCGGCAACTAATGAAAAACTGTTTTTT. This chain joins TRBV19 and TRBJ1-4; the D gene is possibly TRBD1 (5 bases). The germline V gene encodes CDR1 LNHDA and CDR2 SQIVND (reference sequence). CDR3 size: 15 residues. Trimming took 10 bases from V and 0 from J, leaving 15 bases between them.

The chain links TRBV15 to TRBJ2-2; the D gene is possibly TRBD1 (6 bases). Per the germline V gene, CDR1 is LNHNV and CDR2 is YYDKDF (reference sequence). Trimming removed 3 bases from V and 3 bases from J, with 17 bases in between. The CDR3 consists of 17 residues. CDR3 amino acids: CATSSPLGTGHTGELFF. As DNA, the CDR3 is TGTGCCACCAGCAGTCCCCTCGGAACAGGGCACACCGGGGAGCTGTTTTTT.

V gene TRBV5-4 combines with J gene TRBJ2-3, with 7 nucleotides matching TRBD1. The CDR3 is made up of 16 amino acids. The J segment lost 4 bases and the V segment lost 4 bases, leaving 12 bases of the junction unmatched. CDR1 SGHNT and CDR2 YYREEE come from the germline V gene (reference sequence). The CDR3 spells CASSPVGRGPADTQYF. Written as DNA, the CDR3 is TGTGCCAGCAGCCCAGTCGGTAGGGGGCCGGCAGATACGCAGTATTTT.

V gene TRBV19 combines with J gene TRBJ1-1, with D hard to call. The CDR3 has 13 residues. V was clipped by 4 bases and J by 8 bases, with 14 bases between them. Germline V gene lookup returns CDR1 LNHDA and CDR2 SQIVND (reference sequence). The CDR3 nucleotides read TGTGCCAGTAGTAAGGGATTGGGAGACGAAGCTTTCTTT. Translating it yields CASSKGLGDEAFF.

The rearrangement uses TRBV3-1 (or the pseudogene TRBV3-2) and TRBJ1-1, with D maybe TRBD1 (5 bases). V was trimmed by 5 bases and J by 10 bases, leaving 20 bases between them. CDR3 length: 14 amino acids. The germline gives CDR1 LGHDT, CDR2 YNNKEL (reference sequence). Written as DNA, the CDR3 is TGTGCCAGCAGCTACCGTCTCGGGGGAAGGGCAGCTTTCTTT. It codes for CASSYRLGGRAAFF.

The J gene is TRBJ2-7, the V gene TRBV24-1; D unresolved. This CDR3 has 12 residues. Germline V gives CDR1 KGHDR, CDR2 SFDVKD. V was cut by 9 bases and J by 1 base, with 9 bases left in between. The CDR3, as DNA: TGTGCCACCGATGAGATTTCCTACGAGCAGTACGTC. Encoded protein: CATDEISYEQYV.

CDR3 residues: CASSWGLAIGSYNEQFF. The DNA of the CDR3 is TGTGCCAGCAGCTGGGGACTAGCGATCGGCTCCTACAATGAGCAGTTCTTC. The chain links TRBV7-8 to TRBJ2-1; 10 nucleotides align to TRBD2. V dropped 4 bases and J dropped 0; count of bases not matched to a gene: 6. The CDR3 spans 17 residues. Germline values: CDR1 SGHVS, CDR2 FQNEAQ.

This sequence joins TRBV6-5 and TRBJ1-2, with a weak D call TRBD1 (5 bases). CDR3 length: 13 amino acids. Germline lookup yields CDR1 MNHEY and CDR2 SVGAGI. The germline V and J ends were trimmed by 4 bases and 4 bases, with 10 bases remaining between them. The CDR3 spells CASSSGTTYGYTF. CDR3 coding DNA: TGTGCCAGCAGTTCCGGGACTACCTATGGCTACACCTTC.

CDR3 sequence reads: CASSVAGGEQFF. CDR3 coding DNA: TGCGCCAGCAGCGTAGCGGGCGGGGAGCAGTTCTTC. The chain is built from TRBV5-1 and TRBJ2-1, with TRBD2 identical over 7 bases. The length of the CDR3 is 12 residues. CDR1 is SGHRS, CDR2 YFSETQ, per germline. Trimming at V came to 4 bases and at J to 10 bases, leaving 5 bases not matched to a gene.

This sequence joins TRBV5-4 and TRBJ2-3; 9 bases map to TRBD2. This CDR3 comprises 19 residues. The V segment lost 0 bases and the J segment 5 bases; nucleotides outside the gene matches: 16. The germline V gene encodes CDR1 SGHNT and CDR2 YYREEE (reference sequence). The CDR3 sequence: CASSLDQRRGGLYEDTQYF. In DNA form, the CDR3 reads TGTGCCAGCAGCTTGGATCAACGGCGGGGGGGCCTTTATGAAGATACGCAGTATTTT.

The V gene is TRBV5-6, the J gene TRBJ2-7; 7 nucleotides agree with TRBD1. The CDR3 is 15 residues long. The germline V gene has CDR1 SGHDT and CDR2 YYEEEE. Trimming cost V 2 bases and J 3 bases; bases outside gene matches: 8. The CDR3 protein is CASSLLTGLFYEQYF. The CDR3 DNA reads as TGTGCCAGCAGCTTACTGACAGGGCTATTCTACGAGCAGTACTTC. The whole variable domain, filled in from reference TRBV5-6 and TRBJ2-7, reads DAGVTQSPTHLIKTRGQQVTLRCSPKSGHDTVSWYQQALGQGPQFIFQYYEEEERQRGNFPDRFSGHQFPNYSSELNVNALLLGDSALYLCASSLLTGLFYEQYFGPGTRLTVT.

The rearrangement links TRBV3-1 (or the pseudogene TRBV3-2) to TRBJ2-3; a weak D match, TRBD2 (5 bases). The CDR3 is 16 residues long. The germline gives CDR1 LGHDT, CDR2 YNNKEL (reference sequence). The V and J ends lost 4 bases and 2 bases respectively, with 16 bases between them. CDR3 bases: TGTGCCAGCAGCCCCTCATCGGGGTCAGTCACAGATACGCAGTATTTT. Protein product: CASSPSSGSVTDTQYF.

The chain recombines TRBV5-1 with TRBJ1-4; perhaps TRBD1 as D (5 bases). The ends were cut back, 1 base at V and 5 bases at J, with 9 bases in the middle. Germline loops: CDR1 SGHRS, CDR2 YFSETQ. This CDR3 has 14 residues. CDR3 sequence reads: CASSLSQGNEKLFF. The CDR3 coding sequence is TGCGCCAGCAGCTTGAGCCAGGGCAATGAAAAACTGTTTTTT.

This clone was seen just once. The rearrangement joins TRBV5-1 to TRBJ1-1, with D possibly TRBD1 on 5 matching bases. V shed 1 base and J shed 5 bases, with 12 bases lying between them. The germline CDR1 and CDR2 sequences are SGHRS and YFSETQ. This CDR3 has 14 amino acids. The chain's CDR3 is CASSLPGKNTEAFF. CDR3 in DNA: TGCGCCAGCAGCTTGCCAGGGAAGAATACTGAAGCTTTCTTT.

This sequence joins TRBV28 and TRBJ2-2; 9 bases agree with TRBD1. This CDR3 region has 15 residues. Germline V gene sequence: CDR1 MDHEN, CDR2 SYDVKM. The J segment lost 7 bases and the V segment lost 9 bases, leaving 12 bases of the junction unmatched. The CDR3 sequence is CARETGGILGGELFF. The CDR3 DNA reads as TGTGCCAGAGAAACAGGGGGCATATTGGGCGGGGAGCTGTTTTTT.

The chain employs TRBV21-1 and TRBJ1-2; the DNA was not compared with TRBD1, the D call given in the table. TRBV21-1 is a documented pseudogene. The CDR3 is 18 residues long. CDR3 in DNA: TGTGCCAGCACATCGAAACAACATAACCCCCTTTCTAACTATGGCTACACCTTC. It is translated as CASTSKQHNPLSNYGYTF.

This chain uses TRBV9 with TRBJ1-4; the D gene is possibly TRBD1 (5 bases). The CDR3 extends over 13 amino acids. Germline V CDR1 and CDR2: SGDLS, YYNGEE. The germline V and J ends were trimmed by 4 bases and 8 bases, with 12 bases remaining between them. CDR3 coding DNA: TGTGCCAGCAGCTTCAGCCCAGGGGAAAAACTGTTTTTT. Translated, it gives CASSFSPGEKLFF. Based on the CDR3 plus reference TRBV9 and TRBJ1-4, the full variable domain is DSGVTQTPKHLITATGQRVTLRCSPRSGDLSVYWYQQSLDQGLQFLIQYYNGEERAKGNILERFSAQQFPDLHSELNLSSLELGDSALYFCASSFSPGEKLFFGSGTQLSVL.

The chain has TRBV5-8 and TRBJ1-1; D is perhaps TRBD1 (5 bases). Germline values: CDR1 SGHTS, CDR2 YDEGEE. Trimming removed 5 bases at V and 1 base at J, with 15 bases between. This CDR3 spans 15 amino acids. CDR3 region: CASRRSGRANTEAFF. The CDR3 nucleotides are TGTGCCAGCAGGCGGTCAGGGAGGGCGAACACTGAAGCTTTCTTT.

The rearrangement joins TRBV27 to TRBJ1-5, with unresolved D. With 1 base removed from V and 3 bases from J, the gap between germline ends came to 19 bases. The V gene's germline CDR1 is MNHEY and CDR2 SMNVEV (reference sequence). The CDR3 runs to 18 residues. The CDR3 DNA follows: TGTGCCAGCAGTTTATTTTCAGGATCTGGCTTTTTCAATCAGCCCCAGCATTTT. Residues: CASSLFSGSGFFNQPQHF.

The rearrangement links TRBV2 to TRBJ1-2; TRBD1 is a possible D gene (6 bases). The CDR3 covers 13 residues. Trimming left V 5 bases short and J 7 bases short, with 14 bases between. CDR1 SNHLY and CDR2 FYNNEI come from the germline V gene. This chain's CDR3 is CASSLQGESGYTF. CDR3 coding DNA: TGTGCCAGCAGTCTACAGGGTGAGAGTGGCTACACCTTC.

The rearrangement joins TRBV5-4 to TRBJ2-1; unclear D gene. Trimming removed 4 bases at V and 6 bases at J, with 11 bases between. Germline V gene data show CDR1 as SGHNT and CDR2 as YYREEE (reference sequence). The CDR3 sequence is 13 residues long. DNA of the CDR3: TGTGCCAGCAGCATCATCTCGGGCAATGAGCAGTTCTTC. This codes for CASSIISGNEQFF. Full variable domain (rest looked up from reference TRBV5-4 and TRBJ2-1): ETGVTQSPTHLIKTRGQQVTLRCSSQSGHNTVSWYQQALGQGPQFIFQYYREEENGRGNFPPRFSGLQFPNYSSELNVNALELDDSALYLCASSIISGNEQFFGPGTRLTVL.